The 11 T cell receptor beta chains listed next were all sequenced from one sample in a study of shared clonotypes between healthy human individuals (dated by TCRdb to between 2020 and 2021). The method was the immunoSEQ multiplex PCR assay. TCRdb stores this immuneACCESS table with in-frame sequences only. Part of the clones is absent; in the studies checked, under half of the shortfall reflects unresolved V genes, and no reason is known for the rest. Here the sample has hundreds of thousands of clones; around 96% occur a single time. About 0.21% of the sample rests with the top ten. For the CD8 naive samples, CD45RO-negative cells were positively selected for CCR7, yielding a CD45RA+CCR7+ population from which TemRA cells were excluded. The sample taken for sequencing was naive CD8+ T cells sorted from blood. The cell subset or site tag for this specimen amounts to: CD45RA+CCR7+. Every receptor here comes from a man aged 25 to 40 in good health.

The chain links TRBV19 to TRBJ2-3; D not resolved. The CDR3 length is 14 residues. Trimming removed 1 base from V and 4 bases from J, with 9 bases in between. CDR1 and CDR2 (germline): LNHDA, SQIVND (reference sequence). The DNA for the CDR3 is TGTGCCAGTAGTATAGTTACAGTTGCAGATACGCAGTATTTT. It specifies CASSIVTVADTQYF.

CDR3 protein: CASSEAEGGSFYGYTF. The CDR3 DNA is TGTGCCAGCAGTGAAGCTGAAGGGGGCAGTTTCTATGGCTACACCTTC. The chain recombines TRBV6-1 with TRBJ1-2, with 7 bases identical to TRBD1. After removal of 0 bases from V and 4 bases from J, the junction contained 8 bases not matched to a gene. CDR1 and CDR2 from the germline V gene are MNHNS and SASEGT. The CDR3 extends over 16 amino acids.

V is TRBV19 and J is TRBJ2-3; D gene unclear. The V gene lost 5 bases and the J gene lost 0 bases, with 3 bases spanning the gap. Germline assignment: CDR1 LNHDA and CDR2 SQIVND (reference sequence). The CDR3 is 12 amino acids. The CDR3 loop is CASSASTDTQYF. The CDR3 DNA reads as TGTGCCAGTAGTGCAAGCACAGATACGCAGTATTTT.

The rearrangement links TRBV18 to TRBJ2-1, with D possibly being TRBD1 or TRBD2 (5 bases each). The CDR3 is 18 residues long. CDR1 and CDR2 from the germline V gene are KGHSH and LQKENI. The germline V and J ends were trimmed by 3 bases and 0 bases, with 18 bases remaining between them. The CDR3 reads CASSPSPGTESSYNEQFF. As DNA, the CDR3 is TGTGCCAGCTCACCTAGTCCCGGGACGGAAAGCTCCTACAATGAGCAGTTCTTC.

The chain uses TRBV11-2 and TRBJ2-1; 13 positions agree with TRBD2. V dropped 5 bases and J dropped 7; count of bases not matched to a gene: 14. The CDR3 contains 18 residues. CDR1 and CDR2 (germline): SGHAT, FQNNGV. Written as DNA, the CDR3 is TGTGCCAGCAGCCCGCGGATCGGACTAGCGGGAGCGTATAATGAGCAGTTCTTC. Protein sequence: CASSPRIGLAGAYNEQFF.

The chain is built from TRBV2 and TRBJ2-2; D is perhaps TRBD1 or TRBD2 (6 bases each). This CDR3 contains 15 residues. Between the trimmed V and J ends, which lost 3 bases and 6 bases, there was a span of 14 bases. CDR1 and CDR2 (germline): SNHLY, FYNNEI. The CDR3 DNA reads TGTGCCAGCAGTGATCCGTTGGGGGGCGCCGGGGAGCTGTTTTTT. It is translated as CASSDPLGGAGELFF.

The rearrangement links TRBV7-9 to TRBJ2-1; 9 bases are shared with TRBD2. Trimming took 4 bases from V and 12 from J; bases not matched to a gene: 22. The CDR3 consists of 18 residues. Germline assignment: CDR1 SEHNR and CDR2 FQNEAQ (reference sequence). CDR3 residues: CASSSRESGTSRLGGQFF. CDR3 sequence (DNA): TGTGCCAGCAGCTCCCGTGAATCCGGGACTAGCCGTTTGGGAGGGCAGTTCTTC.

The chain uses TRBV5-4 and TRBJ2-7, with D tentatively TRBD2 (6 bases). Trimming took 0 bases from V and 6 from J, leaving 13 bases between them. The CDR3 length is 14 residues. Germline values: CDR1 SGHNT, CDR2 YYREEE (reference sequence). CDR3 DNA sequence: TGTGCCAGCAGCTTGGAGCGGGTGGGGTTCGAGCAGTACTTC. It is translated as CASSLERVGFEQYF. Supplemented by reference TRBV5-4 and TRBJ2-7, the full variable domain reads ETGVTQSPTHLIKTRGQQVTLRCSSQSGHNTVSWYQQALGQGPQFIFQYYREEENGRGNFPPRFSGLQFPNYSSELNVNALELDDSALYLCASSLERVGFEQYFGPGTRLTVT.

Concerning this clone itself: The sample holds other DNA sequences that translate to the same CDR3. This rearrangement joins TRBV27 to TRBJ2-7; D not resolved. The CDR3 totals 13 residues. V was pared by 2 bases and J by 1 base, with 6 bases between. The germline gives CDR1 MNHEY, CDR2 SMNVEV (reference sequence). The CDR3 loop reads CASSLGESYEQYF. The CDR3 DNA reads as TGTGCCAGCAGTTTAGGAGAGTCCTACGAGCAGTACTTC.

For this clone: Other DNA variants within this sample encode the same CDR3. This chain uses TRBV4-1 with TRBJ2-7, with D possibly TRBD1 on 6 matching bases. Germline lookup yields CDR1 MGHRA and CDR2 YSYEKL. The CDR3 is 13 amino acids. Trimming cost V 0 bases and J 6 bases, with 9 bases left between them. CDR3 loop: CASSQDRGFEQYF. Written as DNA, the CDR3 is TGCGCCAGCAGCCAAGATAGGGGGTTCGAGCAGTACTTC.

The V gene is TRBV7-9, the J gene TRBJ2-5, with 7 positions matching TRBD1. V shed 5 bases and J 2 bases; nucleotides not matched to a gene: 8. The CDR3 sequence is 15 residues long. Germline CDR1 SEHNR, CDR2 FQNEAQ (reference sequence). The DNA of the CDR3 is TGTGCCAGCAGCGTCGGGACAGTCGGACAAGAGACCCAGTACTTC. Protein sequence: CASSVGTVGQETQYF. Full variable domain (rest looked up from reference TRBV7-9 and TRBJ2-5): DTGVSQNPRHKITKRGQNVTFRCDPISEHNRLYWYRQTLGQGPEFLTYFQNEAQLEKSRLLSDRFSAERPKGSFSTLEIQRTEQGDSAMYLCASSVGTVGQETQYFGPGTRLLVL.